Described below is a single T cell receptor beta chain sequence and its context. No antigen is known for it. The ends lost 5 bases at V and 8 bases at J; junction bases unmatched: 11. Looked up from germline, CDR1 is DFQATT and CDR2 is SNEGSKA (reference sequence). The CDR3 runs to 14 residues. These data come from a study of T-cell memory formation after mild COVID-19. Overall study: Most TCR clusters belonged to a single donor.

From 5'RACE with constant-segment primers came TCR alpha and TCR beta cDNA libraries that carried sample barcodes and UMIs. From the 5' RACE reads, TCRdb called clonotypes with MiXCR, one entry per CDR3 protein. The sample has 300,000 or so distinct CDR3 sequences, roughly 16% seen once. General study results and limits: Pre-infection memory harbored some responding clones, suggesting cross-reactive memory joined.

The TCR comes from a man between 18 and 29 years old who had mild COVID-19 (a few samples of this study predate the infection). Cell type and time point are not known. The chain is built from TRBV20-1 and TRBJ1-4; TRBD1 aligns across 7 bases. The sample comprised PBMCs or a T cell subset sorted from them (not recorded which). The CDR3 loop reads CSAFTQGSREKLFF. CDR3 nucleotide sequence: TGCAGTGCTTTTACACAGGGGTCTCGGGAAAAACTGTTTTTT.